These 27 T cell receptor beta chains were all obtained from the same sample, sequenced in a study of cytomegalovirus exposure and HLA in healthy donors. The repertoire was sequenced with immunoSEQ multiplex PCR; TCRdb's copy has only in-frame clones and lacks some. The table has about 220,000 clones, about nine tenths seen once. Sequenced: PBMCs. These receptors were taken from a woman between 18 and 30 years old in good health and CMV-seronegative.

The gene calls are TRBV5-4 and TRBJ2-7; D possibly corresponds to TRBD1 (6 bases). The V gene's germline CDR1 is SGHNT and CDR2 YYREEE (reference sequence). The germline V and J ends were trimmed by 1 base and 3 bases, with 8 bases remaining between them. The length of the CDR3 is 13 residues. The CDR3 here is CASSLPRGYEQYF. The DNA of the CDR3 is TGTGCCAGCAGCTTGCCCAGGGGCTACGAGCAGTACTTC.

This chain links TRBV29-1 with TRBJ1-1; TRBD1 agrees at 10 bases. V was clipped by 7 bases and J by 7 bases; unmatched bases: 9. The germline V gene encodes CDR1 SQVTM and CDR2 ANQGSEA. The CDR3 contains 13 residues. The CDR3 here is CSAFDRGHNEAFF. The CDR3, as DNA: TGCAGCGCCTTTGACAGGGGGCATAATGAAGCTTTCTTT.

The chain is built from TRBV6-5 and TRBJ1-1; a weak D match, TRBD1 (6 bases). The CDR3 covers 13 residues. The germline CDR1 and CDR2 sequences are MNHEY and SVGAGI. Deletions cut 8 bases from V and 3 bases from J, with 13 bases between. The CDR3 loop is CASLRGGHTEAFF. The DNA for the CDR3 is TGTGCCAGCCTTAGGGGGGGGCACACTGAAGCTTTCTTT.

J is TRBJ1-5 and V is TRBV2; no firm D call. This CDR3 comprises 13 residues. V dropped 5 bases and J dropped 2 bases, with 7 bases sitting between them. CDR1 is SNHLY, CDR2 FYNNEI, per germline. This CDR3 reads CASSLDGNQPQHF. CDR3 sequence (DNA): TGTGCCAGCAGTCTAGATGGCAATCAGCCCCAGCATTTT.

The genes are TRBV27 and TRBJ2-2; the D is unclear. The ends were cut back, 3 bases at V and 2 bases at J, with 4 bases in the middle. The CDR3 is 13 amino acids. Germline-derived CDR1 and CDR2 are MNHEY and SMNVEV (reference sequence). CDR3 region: CASSFQNTGELFF. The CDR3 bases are TGTGCCAGCAGTTTTCAAAACACCGGGGAGCTGTTTTTT.

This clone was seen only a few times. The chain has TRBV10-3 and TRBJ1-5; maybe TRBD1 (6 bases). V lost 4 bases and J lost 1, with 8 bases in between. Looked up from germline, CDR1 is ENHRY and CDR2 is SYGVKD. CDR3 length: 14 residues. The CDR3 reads CAISGGQSNQPQHF. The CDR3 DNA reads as TGTGCCATCAGTGGGGGGCAAAGCAATCAGCCCCAGCATTTT.

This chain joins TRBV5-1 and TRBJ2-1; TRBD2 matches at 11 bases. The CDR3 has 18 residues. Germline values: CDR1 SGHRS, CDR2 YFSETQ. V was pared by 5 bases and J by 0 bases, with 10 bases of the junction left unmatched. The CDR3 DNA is TGCGCCAGCAGTCGCTGGACTAGCGGGTCGAGCTCCTACAATGAGCAGTTCTTC. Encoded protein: CASSRWTSGSSSYNEQFF.

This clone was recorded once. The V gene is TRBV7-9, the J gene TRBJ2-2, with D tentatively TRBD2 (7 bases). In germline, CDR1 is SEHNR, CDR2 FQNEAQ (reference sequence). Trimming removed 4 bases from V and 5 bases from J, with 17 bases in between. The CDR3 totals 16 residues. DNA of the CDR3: TGTGCCAGCAGCTCCTGGGGCGGGGGCGTAACCGGGGAGCTGTTTTTT. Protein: CASSSWGGGVTGELFF.

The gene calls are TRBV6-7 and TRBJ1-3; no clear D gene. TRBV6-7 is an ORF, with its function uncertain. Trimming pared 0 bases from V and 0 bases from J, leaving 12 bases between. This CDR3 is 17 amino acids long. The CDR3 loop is CASSYSSGSGSGNTIYF. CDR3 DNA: TGTGCCAGCAGTTACTCGAGTGGCAGCGGCTCTGGAAACACCATATATTTT.

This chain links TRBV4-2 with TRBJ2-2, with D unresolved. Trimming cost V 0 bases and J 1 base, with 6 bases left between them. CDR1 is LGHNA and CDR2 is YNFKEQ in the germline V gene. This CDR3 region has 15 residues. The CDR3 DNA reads TGTGCCAGCAGCCAAGATAACAAGAACACCGGGGAGCTGTTTTTT. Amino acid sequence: CASSQDNKNTGELFF.

The CDR3 here is CASSPTPDRARHYGYTF. Here the CDR3 DNA reads TGTGCCAGCAGCCCCACCCCGGACAGGGCAAGGCACTATGGCTACACCTTC. The rearrangement uses TRBV11-2 and TRBJ1-2; 8 nucleotides align to TRBD1. The CDR3 is made up of 17 amino acids. V was pared by 5 bases and J by 3 bases, with 14 bases of the junction left unmatched. CDR1 SGHAT and CDR2 FQNNGV come from the germline V gene.

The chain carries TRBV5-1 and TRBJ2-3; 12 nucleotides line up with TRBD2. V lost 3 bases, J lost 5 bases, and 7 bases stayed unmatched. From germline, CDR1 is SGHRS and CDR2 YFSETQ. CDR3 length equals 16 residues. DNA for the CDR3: TGCGCCAGCAGCTACCTAGCGGGAGGGCTCAGAGATACGCAGTATTTT. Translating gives CASSYLAGGLRDTQYF.

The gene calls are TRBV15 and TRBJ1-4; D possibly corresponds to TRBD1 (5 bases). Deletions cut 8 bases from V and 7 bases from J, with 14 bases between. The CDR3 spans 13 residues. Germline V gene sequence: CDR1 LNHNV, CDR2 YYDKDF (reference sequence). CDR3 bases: TGTGCCACCCTAACGCCGGGGGGTGAAAAACTGTTTTTT. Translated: CATLTPGGEKLFF.

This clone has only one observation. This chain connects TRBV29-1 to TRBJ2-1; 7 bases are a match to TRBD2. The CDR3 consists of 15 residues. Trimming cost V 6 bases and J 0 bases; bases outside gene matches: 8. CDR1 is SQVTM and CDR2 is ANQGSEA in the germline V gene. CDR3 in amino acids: CSVGLPPSSYNEQFF. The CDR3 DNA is TGCAGCGTGGGACTACCGCCTAGCTCCTACAATGAGCAGTTCTTC.

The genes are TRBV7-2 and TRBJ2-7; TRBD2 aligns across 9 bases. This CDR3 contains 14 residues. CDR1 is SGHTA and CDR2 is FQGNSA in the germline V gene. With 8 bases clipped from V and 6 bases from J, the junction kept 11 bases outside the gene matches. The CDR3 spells CASSVSGSEREQYF. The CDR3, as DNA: TGTGCCAGCTCGGTTAGCGGGAGTGAACGCGAGCAGTACTTC.

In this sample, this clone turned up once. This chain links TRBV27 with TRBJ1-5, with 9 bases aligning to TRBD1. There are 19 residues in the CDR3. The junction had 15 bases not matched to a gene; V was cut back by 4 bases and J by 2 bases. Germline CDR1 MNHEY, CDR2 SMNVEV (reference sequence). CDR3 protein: CASSSHRGPRMEGNQPQHF. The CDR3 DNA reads TGTGCCAGCAGTTCTCACAGGGGGCCTCGGATGGAGGGCAATCAGCCCCAGCATTTT.

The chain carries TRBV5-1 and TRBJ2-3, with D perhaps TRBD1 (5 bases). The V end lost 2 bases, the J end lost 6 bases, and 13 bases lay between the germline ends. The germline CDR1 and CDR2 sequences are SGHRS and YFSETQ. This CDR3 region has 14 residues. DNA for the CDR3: TGCGCCAGCAGCTTAGGACACCTCGGTGATACGCAGTATTTT. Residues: CASSLGHLGDTQYF.

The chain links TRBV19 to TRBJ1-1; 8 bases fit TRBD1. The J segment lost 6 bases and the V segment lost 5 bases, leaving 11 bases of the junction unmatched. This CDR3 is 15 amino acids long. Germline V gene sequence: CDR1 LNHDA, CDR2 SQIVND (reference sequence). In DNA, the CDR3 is TGTGCCAGTAGTGCCTGGACAGGGAGCGTTTCTGAAGCTTTCTTT. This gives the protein CASSAWTGSVSEAFF.

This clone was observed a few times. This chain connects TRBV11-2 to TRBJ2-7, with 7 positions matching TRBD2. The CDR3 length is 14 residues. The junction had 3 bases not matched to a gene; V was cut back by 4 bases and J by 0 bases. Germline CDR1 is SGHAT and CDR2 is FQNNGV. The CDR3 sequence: CASSSSGASYEQYF. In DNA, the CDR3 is TGTGCCAGCAGCTCTAGCGGAGCCTCCTACGAGCAGTACTTC. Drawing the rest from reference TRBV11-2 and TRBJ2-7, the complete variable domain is EAGVAQSPRYKIIEKRQSVAFWCNPISGHATLYWYQQILGQGPKLLIQFQNNGVVDDSQLPKDRFSAERLKGVDSTLKIQPAKLEDSAVYLCASSSSGASYEQYFGPGTRLTVT.

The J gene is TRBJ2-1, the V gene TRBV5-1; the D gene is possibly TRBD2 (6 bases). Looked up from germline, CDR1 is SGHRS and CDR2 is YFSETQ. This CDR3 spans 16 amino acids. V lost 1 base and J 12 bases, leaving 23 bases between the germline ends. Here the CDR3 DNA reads TGCGCCAGCAGCTTGCGCCGGGACTCCGGGTCCGTGGTGCAGTTCTTC. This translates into CASSLRRDSGSVVQFF. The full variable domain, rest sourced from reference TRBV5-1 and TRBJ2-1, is KAGVTQTPRYLIKTRGQQVTLSCSPISGHRSVSWYQQTPGQGLQFLFEYFSETQRNKGNFPGRFSGRQFSNSRSEMNVSTLELGDSALYLCASSLRRDSGSVVQFFGPGTRLTVL.

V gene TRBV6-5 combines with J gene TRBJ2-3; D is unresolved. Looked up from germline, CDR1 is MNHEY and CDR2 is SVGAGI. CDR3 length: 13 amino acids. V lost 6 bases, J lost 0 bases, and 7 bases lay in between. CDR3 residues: CASSRASTDTQYF. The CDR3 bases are TGTGCCAGCAGCCGAGCTAGCACAGATACGCAGTATTTT.

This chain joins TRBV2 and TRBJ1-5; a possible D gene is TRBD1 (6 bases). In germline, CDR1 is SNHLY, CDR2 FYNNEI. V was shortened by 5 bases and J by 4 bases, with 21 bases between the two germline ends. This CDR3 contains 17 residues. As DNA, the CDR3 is TGTGCCAGCAGTAGAATGAGAACAGGGCACATTAATCAGCCCCAGCATTTT. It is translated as CASSRMRTGHINQPQHF.

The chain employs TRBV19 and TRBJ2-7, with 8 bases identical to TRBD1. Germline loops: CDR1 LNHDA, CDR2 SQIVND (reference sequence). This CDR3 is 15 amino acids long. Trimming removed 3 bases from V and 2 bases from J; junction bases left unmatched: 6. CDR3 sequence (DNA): TGTGCCAGTAGTATTGGGACAGGCATAGCCTACGAGCAGTACTTC. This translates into CASSIGTGIAYEQYF.

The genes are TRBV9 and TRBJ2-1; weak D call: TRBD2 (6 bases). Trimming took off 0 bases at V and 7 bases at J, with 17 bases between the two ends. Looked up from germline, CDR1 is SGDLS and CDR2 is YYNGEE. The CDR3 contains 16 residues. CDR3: CASSVATGVLGNEQFF. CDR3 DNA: TGTGCCAGCAGCGTAGCTACGGGAGTCTTGGGGAATGAGCAGTTCTTC. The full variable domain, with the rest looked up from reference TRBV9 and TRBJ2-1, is DSGVTQTPKHLITATGQRVTLRCSPRSGDLSVYWYQQSLDQGLQFLIQYYNGEERAKGNILERFSAQQFPDLHSELNLSSLELGDSALYFCASSVATGVLGNEQFFGPGTRLTVL.

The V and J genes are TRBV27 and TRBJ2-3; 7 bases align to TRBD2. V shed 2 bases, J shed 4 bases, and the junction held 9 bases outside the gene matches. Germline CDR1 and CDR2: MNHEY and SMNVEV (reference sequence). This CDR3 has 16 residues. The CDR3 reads CASSLRAGEGSDTQYF. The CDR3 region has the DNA TGTGCCAGCAGTTTAAGGGCGGGAGAAGGGTCAGATACGCAGTATTTT.

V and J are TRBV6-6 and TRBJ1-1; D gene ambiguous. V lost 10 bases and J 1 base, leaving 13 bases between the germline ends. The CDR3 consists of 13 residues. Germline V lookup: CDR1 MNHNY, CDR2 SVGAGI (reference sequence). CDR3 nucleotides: TGTGCCACGGATGGGCAGCCGAACACTGAAGCTTTCTTT. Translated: CATDGQPNTEAFF.

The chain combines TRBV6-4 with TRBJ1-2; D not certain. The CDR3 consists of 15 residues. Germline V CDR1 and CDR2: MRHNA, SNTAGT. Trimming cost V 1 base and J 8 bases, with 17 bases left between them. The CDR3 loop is CASSDFPGIPRGYTF. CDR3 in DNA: TGTGCCAGCAGTGACTTTCCCGGGATCCCTCGGGGCTACACCTTC.